This TCR beta chain was identified in a study of T-cell memory formation after mild COVID-19 (dated by TCRdb to the early 2020s). Background for the entire study: Most TCR sequence clusters were specific to one of the two donors. In a couple of donors, T-cell clones that expanded and contracted after mild COVID-19 were tracked by sequencing TCRalpha and TCRbeta repertoires over time. The cohort was made up of two young adult volunteers, one female and one male, who were previously healthy. Overall results and qualifications from the work: Contracting CD4+ clones were located mainly in the CM and EM memory subsets, whereas CD8+ clones were found to be enriched in EMRA. From day 15 to 85, contracting clones showed balanced CD4/CD8 phenotypes, whereas a second wave of clones that expanded from day 15 to 37 leaned towards CD4+. Whether the second-wave clones peaking on day 37 were SARS-CoV-2 specific was not confirmed. The study included only a couple of mild cases, and larger cohorts that include severe cases with pre-infection samples were judged to be necessary. Some responding clones were detected in pre-infection memory, which suggested that pre-existing cross-reactive memory T cells had joined the SARS-CoV-2 response.

CDR3 length: 13 amino acids, cysteine to valine. CDR3 DNA only is kept here, 39 bases in frame from base 1. Clipping removes 5 bases from V and 5 bases from J, with 3 as the unmatched junction base count. PBMCs were isolated by Ficoll-Paque density gradient centrifugation. TCRdb lists the instrument as Illumina NovaSeq 6000. cDNA libraries for TCRalpha and TCRbeta were prepared by 5'RACE using constant-segment primers, with sample barcodes and unique molecular identifiers added. Trizol reagent was used to extract RNA from every sample. Library amplification was performed in two PCR steps, and a second sample barcode and Illumina TruSeq adapters were introduced in the second step. Libraries were sequenced on an Illumina NovaSeq with 2 x 150 bp paired-end reads. The published analysis was carried out like this. Demultiplexing of reads and collapsing into UMI-guided consensus sequences were performed with migec v1.2.7. Using mixcr v2.1.11, the UMI consensuses were aligned to TRA and TRB V and J templates and assembled into clonotypes. Clonotypes were classified as expanded or contracted when called significant by both edgeR and NoisET, with noise models trained on biological replicates. For edgeR calls, a false discovery rate-adjusted p below 0.01 and a log2 fold-change threshold of 1 were applied. As an exploratory analysis of dynamics, max-normalized trajectories of the 1000 most abundant clonotypes were examined with PCA combined with hierarchical clustering. Each responding clone was given a CD4 or CD8 phenotype based on the CD4+ and CD8+ repertoires, which had been sequenced separately. TCRdb trimmed the raw reads at Q25, called clones with MiXCR and kept productive beta chains. One record per CDR3 amino acid sequence lists the most common genes and DNA. The V and J calls were not made by the authors but by TCRdb's processing. In this sample the table shows over 55,000 distinct CDR3 sequences, approximately 12% of which occur a single time. Jointly, the top ten make up under 30% of the sample.

There are a few counts of this clonotype. The antigen it recognizes is unknown. No base-level quality is on record; no much larger clone is a single base apart. The clonotype originates from a man between 18 and 35 years old who had mild COVID-19 (a few samples of this study predate the infection). The sample titles of this study are shuffled in the database, so cell type and time point are left out; the donor was told from shared clones. The receptor chain draws on TRBV12-3 or TRBV12-4 and TRBJ2-7, and 10 bases in between align with TRBD1. The sequenced sample consisted of PBMCs or a T cell subset sorted from them (not recorded which). The nucleotide sequence is given as TGTGCCAGCAGTCGGACAGGGGGTCACGAGCAGTACGTC. Translation gives CASSRTGGHEQYV.